Sequencing of this T cell receptor (beta chain) was carried out in a study of T cells in Graves' hyperthyroidism and ophthalmopathy. For the study at large: Before any treatment, at initial diagnosis, peripheral blood was collected.

The CDR3 extends over 14 amino acids. The germline CDR1 and CDR2 sequences are MNHEY and SMNVEV (reference sequence). V gave up 6 bases and J gave up 0 bases, with 9 bases separating them. From RNA transcripts, TCR beta CDR3 regions were amplified. Initially, a first-round RT-PCR of the TCR CDR3 employed the HTBI primer set. TCRdb ran MiXCR on the multiplex PCR reads and lists one entry per CDR3 protein. This table holds 540,000 or so distinct CDR3 sequences, around 16% found once. Absence of ophthalmopathy progression within 18 months defined stable Graves' hyperthyroidism. Overall study findings and caveats: Appearing also in blood were most of the thyroid clonotypes expanded above 0.001.

As regards this clonotype: Its target is not known.

This rearrangement joins TRBV27 to TRBJ1-5; D not resolved. The sequenced sample was blood. This sequence was found in a woman in her 30s with Graves' hyperthyroidism. This CDR3 is CASRQQPSNQPQHF. The CDR3, as DNA: TGTGCCAGCAGACAGCAACCTAGCAATCAGCCCCAGCATTTT.